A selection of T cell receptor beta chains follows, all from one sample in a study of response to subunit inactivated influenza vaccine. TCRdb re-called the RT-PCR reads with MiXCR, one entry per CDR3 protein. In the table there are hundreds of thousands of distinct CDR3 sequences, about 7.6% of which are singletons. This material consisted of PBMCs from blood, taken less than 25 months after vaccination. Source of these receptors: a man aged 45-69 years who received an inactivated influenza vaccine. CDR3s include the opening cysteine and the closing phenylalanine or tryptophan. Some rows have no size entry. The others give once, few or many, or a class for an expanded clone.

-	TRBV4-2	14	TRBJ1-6	CASSRDRVNSPLHF
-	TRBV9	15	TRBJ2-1	CASNREEYGSQKQFF
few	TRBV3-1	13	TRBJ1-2	CASSPGRPYGYTF
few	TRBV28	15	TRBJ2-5	CASSALSGDRETQYF
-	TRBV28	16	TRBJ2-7	CASSLGGGQGTYEQYF
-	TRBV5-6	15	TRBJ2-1	CASSRGQGIGNEQFF
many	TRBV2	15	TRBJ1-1	CASKKGTAMNTEAFF
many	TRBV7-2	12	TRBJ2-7	CASSFDSREQYF
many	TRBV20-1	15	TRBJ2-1	CSARDGRGTNNEQFF
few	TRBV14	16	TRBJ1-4	CASSLQALATNEKLFF
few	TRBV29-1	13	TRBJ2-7	CSVWLGGSYEQYF
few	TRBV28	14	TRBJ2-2	CASSLRGKTGELFF
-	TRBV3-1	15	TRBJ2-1	CASSLRGQGANEQFF
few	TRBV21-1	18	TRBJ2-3	CASSKVGLAGASTDTQYF
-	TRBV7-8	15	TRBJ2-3	CASSNREARGDTQYF
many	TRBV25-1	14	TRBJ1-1	CASSDAGRNTEAFF
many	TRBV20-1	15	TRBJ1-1	CSARDRGWSPSEAFF
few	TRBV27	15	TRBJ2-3	CASRKNLVTTDTQYF
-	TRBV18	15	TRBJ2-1	CASSPRTDRYNEQFF
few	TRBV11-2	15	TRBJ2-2	CASSLRGLVIGELFF
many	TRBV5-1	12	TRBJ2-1	CASSLELNEQFF
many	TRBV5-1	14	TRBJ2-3	CASSWTDRGDTQYF
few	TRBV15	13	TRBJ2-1	CATLGTPYNEQFF
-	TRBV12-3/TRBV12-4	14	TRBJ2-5	CASSREVTRGTQYF
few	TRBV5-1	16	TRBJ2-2	CASSLIGSAGPGELFF
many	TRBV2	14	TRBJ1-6	CASTVSRTNSPLHF
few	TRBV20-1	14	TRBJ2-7	CSARAREGPYEQYF
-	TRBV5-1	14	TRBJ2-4	CASSWTGTGDIQYF
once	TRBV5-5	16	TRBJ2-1	CASSPGLLRAGNEQFF
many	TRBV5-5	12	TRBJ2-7	CASSLARREQYF
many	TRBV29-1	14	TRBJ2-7	CSVLDRRSSYEQYF
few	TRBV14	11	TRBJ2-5	CASSQLQTQYF
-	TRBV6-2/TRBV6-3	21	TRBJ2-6	CASSPHGMGGRLISGANVLTF
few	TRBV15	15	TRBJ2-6	CATSREGSGANVLTF
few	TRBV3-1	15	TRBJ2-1	CASSQAAISYNEQFF
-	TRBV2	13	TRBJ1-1	CASSEARRAEAFF